These 13 T cell receptor beta chains were all obtained from the same sample, sequenced in a study of T cells in Graves' hyperthyroidism and ophthalmopathy. Template material for amplifying TCR beta CDR3 regions consisted of RNA transcripts. RT-PCR in the first round (using the HTBI primer set) targeted the TCR CDR3. TCRdb re-called the multiplex PCR reads with MiXCR, one entry per CDR3 protein. Among about 560,000 distinct CDR3 sequences listed, 16% were seen once. Sequences were obtained from blood. The origin of the receptors is a woman aged 18-35 years with Graves' hyperthyroidism.

This clonotype has ten or more counts. The chain employs TRBV30 and TRBJ1-5, with a possible D match to TRBD1 (5 bases). Trimming took off 5 bases at V and 6 bases at J, with 14 bases between the two ends. CDR1 is GTSNPN, CDR2 SVGIG, per germline (reference sequence). CDR3 length equals 13 residues. The CDR3 sequence is CAWARQGGQPQHF. For the CDR3, the DNA is TGTGCCTGGGCACGGCAGGGAGGTCAGCCCCAGCATTTT. Drawing the rest from reference TRBV30 and TRBJ1-5, the complete variable domain is SQTIHQWPATLVQPVGSPLSLECTVEGTSNPNLYWYRQAAGRGLQLLFYSVGIGQISSEVPQNLSASRPQDRQFILSSKKLLLSDSGFYLCAWARQGGQPQHFGDGTRLSIL.

This rearrangement joins TRBV15 to TRBJ2-6; TRBD2 is a possible D gene (5 bases). This CDR3 is built from 18 residues. In germline, CDR1 is LNHNV, CDR2 YYDKDF (reference sequence). Deletions cut 3 bases from V and 1 base from J, with 16 bases between. CDR3 nucleotide sequence: TGTGCCACCAGCAGGGAGGACGTAGCAAGTTCTGGGGCCAACGTCCTGACTTTC. It encodes CATSREDVASSGANVLTF.

The genes are TRBV20-1 and TRBJ1-2, with D possibly being TRBD1 (6 bases). V was trimmed by 2 bases and J by 1 base, leaving 14 bases between them. The CDR3 is 15 residues long. Per the germline V gene, CDR1 is DFQATT and CDR2 is SNEGSKA (reference sequence). The CDR3 DNA sequence: TGCAGTGCTAGAAGGGTGGGGGGCGATAACTATGGCTACACCTTC. Its protein product is CSARRVGGDNYGYTF.

This rearrangement joins TRBV20-1 to TRBJ2-2; possibly TRBD2 for D (6 bases). Trimming shortened V by 4 bases and J by 1 base, and 13 bases separated the two germline ends. The CDR3 runs to 15 residues. Germline V gene sequence: CDR1 DFQATT, CDR2 SNEGSKA (reference sequence). The CDR3 region has the DNA TGCAGTGCTAAGTTAGCGGCATGGAACACCGGGGAGCTGTTTTTT. Translated, it gives CSAKLAAWNTGELFF.

This clonotype was observed a handful of times. The chain has TRBV6-1 and TRBJ1-1; no clear D gene. V shed 6 bases and J shed 1 base, with 9 bases lying between them. There are 13 residues in the CDR3. Germline V gene sequence: CDR1 MNHNS, CDR2 SASEGT. The CDR3 nucleotides read TGTGCCAGCAGACGATACCGGAACACTGAAGCTTTCTTT. This sequence encodes CASRRYRNTEAFF.

This chain links TRBV12-3 or TRBV12-4 with TRBJ2-7, with D perhaps matching TRBD2 (7 bases). The CDR3 extends over 19 amino acids. V lost 3 bases and J 4 bases, leaving 28 bases between the germline ends. CDR3 residues: CASSFPVGRGGAYSYEQYF. CDR3 coding DNA: TGTGCCAGCAGTTTTCCTGTCGGGCGCGGGGGCGCGTATTCTTACGAGCAGTACTTC.

This clonotype appeared many times. V gene TRBV12-3 or TRBV12-4 combines with J gene TRBJ2-3; D gene unclear. The CDR3 extends over 12 amino acids. With 8 bases removed from V and 3 bases from J, the gap between germline ends came to 9 bases. Written as DNA, the CDR3 is TGTGCCAGCGGTAGTGGGACAGATACGCAGTATTTT. This sequence encodes CASGSGTDTQYF.

This clonotype came up a few times. This chain uses TRBV19 with TRBJ1-5; D gene uncertain. Germline V gene data show CDR1 as LNHDA and CDR2 as SQIVND (reference sequence). CDR3 length: 16 amino acids. V was trimmed by 6 bases and J by 1 base, leaving 16 bases between them. CDR3 residues: CASSQYGSRSNQPQHF. The DNA of the CDR3 is TGTGCCAGTAGCCAGTACGGTAGCCGAAGCAATCAGCCCCAGCATTTT.

This clonotype was detected many times. The chain is built from TRBV7-2 and TRBJ2-7; 10 nucleotides agree with TRBD2. This CDR3 is built from 14 residues. The germline CDR1 and CDR2 sequences are SGHTA and FQGNSA. V lost 7 bases to trimming and J lost 4 bases; unmatched junction nucleotides: 7. This chain's CDR3 is CASTPSGRGYEQYF. In DNA, the CDR3 is TGTGCCAGCACCCCGAGCGGGAGGGGGTACGAGCAGTACTTC.

This clonotype was recorded a few times. The V gene is TRBV28, the J gene TRBJ2-2; the D is unclear. V was shortened by 3 bases and J by 1 base, with 6 bases between the two germline ends. The germline gives CDR1 MDHEN, CDR2 SYDVKM. This CDR3 region has 14 residues. The DNA of the CDR3 is TGTGCCAGCAGTTTTGCCAGGAACACCGGGGAGCTGTTTTTT. Translating it yields CASSFARNTGELFF.

The chain recombines TRBV20-1 with TRBJ2-3; TRBD2 matches 10 bases. Germline CDR1 reads DFQATT; CDR2 reads SNEGSKA (reference sequence). The CDR3 extends over 17 amino acids. With V trimmed by 4 bases and J by 3 bases, 13 bases remained unmatched. Here the CDR3 DNA reads TGCAGTGCTAAAACCGATCGAGCGGGAGGGCCTACAGATACGCAGTATTTT. This gives the protein CSAKTDRAGGPTDTQYF.

The CDR3: CSAPGLQETQYF. The CDR3 DNA sequence: TGCAGTGCTCCCGGACTCCAAGAGACCCAGTACTTC. V usage is TRBV20-1 and J usage is TRBJ2-5, with a possible D match to TRBD2 (5 bases). This CDR3 has 12 amino acids. The V gene's germline CDR1 is DFQATT and CDR2 SNEGSKA (reference sequence). V lost 5 bases and J lost 1, with 8 bases in between.

This clonotype occurred many times. The chain employs TRBV18 and TRBJ2-3, with a weak D call TRBD1 (5 bases). The CDR3 consists of 15 residues. Between the trimmed V and J ends, which lost 3 bases and 2 bases, there was a span of 12 bases. The V gene's germline CDR1 is KGHSH and CDR2 LQKENI. The CDR3 here is CASSPLGATTDTQYF. CDR3 nucleotide sequence: TGTGCCAGCTCACCCCTAGGGGCCACCACAGATACGCAGTATTTT.